This T cell receptor beta chain was sequenced during a study of cytomegalovirus exposure and HLA in healthy donors. Study as a whole: Approximately 85 million unique TCRs from HLA-typed donors were held in an early release of data.

Study-wide results and limits: When a later analysis compared HLA-associated TCR beta chains with equally common others, the HLA-associated chains turned out to be more clonally expanded and to have lower generation probabilities. Immune exposure was documented only through CMV serostatus.

Germline values: CDR1 SGHRS, CDR2 YFSETQ. Trimming pared 4 bases from V and 7 bases from J, leaving 20 bases between. The CDR3 contains 15 residues. Points on this clone: Its antigen is currently unknown.

Researchers ran the PCR with 60 Vbeta and 13 Jbeta primers. Repertoires were generated with immunoSEQ multiplex PCR, while TCRdb's copy carries only in-frame clones and drops some. Of some 150,000 clones listed, 87% were seen once; the top ten hold 0.65% to 0.9%. Sample: PBMCs. This chain joins TRBV5-1 and TRBJ2-5; D gene ambiguous. The sequence was obtained from a woman aged 25-40 years in good health and CMV-seronegative. CDR3 region: CASSPQDWSAGTQYF. The CDR3 DNA follows: TGCGCCAGCAGCCCCCAAGACTGGAGTGCTGGGACCCAGTACTTC. Full variable domain (rest looked up from reference TRBV5-1 and TRBJ2-5): KAGVTQTPRYLIKTRGQQVTLSCSPISGHRSVSWYQQTPGQGLQFLFEYFSETQRNKGNFPGRFSGRQFSNSRSEMNVSTLELGDSALYLCASSPQDWSAGTQYFGPGTRLLVL.